A selection of T cell receptor beta chains follows, all from one sample in a study of control samples from healthy donors and cancer patients. Generated by immunoSEQ multiplex PCR, the TCRdb table keeps only in-frame clones and is missing some. The table records 150,000 to 200,000 clones, more than 85% of them present only once. Sequencing was performed on blood. Receptors were obtained from a woman aged 35 to 49 in good health. The CDR3 runs from the conserved cysteine through the conserved F or W. The D gene is left open where the match is weak. Part of the rows lack a size; the others show once, few, many or a class for expanded clones.

CDR3nt	CDR3aa	d_gene	v_gene	j_gene	abundance
TGTGCCAGCAGCTTAGATTCTGGGGGATTACGGGTCATTCAGTACTTC	CASSLDSGGLRVIQYF	-	TRBV11-2	TRBJ2-4	-
TGTGCCAGCAGCTTAGCCTCAGCCCCCATCTATGGCTACACCTTC	CASSLASAPIYGYTF	-	TRBV11-2	TRBJ1-2	-
TGCGCCAGCAGCCAAGATGAAGGAGCGGGTCAGCCCCAGCATTTT	CASSQDEGAGQPQHF	-	TRBV4-1	TRBJ1-5	-
TGTGCCAGCAGCTTAGGCCCCAGACAGGGCACGAACACTGAAGCTTTCTTT	CASSLGPRQGTNTEAFF	TRBD1	TRBV7-9	TRBJ1-1	-
TGCAGTGCTAGCGCGCTTGACCAGCAGTTCTTC	CSASALDQQFF	-	TRBV20-1	TRBJ2-1	-
TGTGCCAGCAGTGATGTCGAGGGACGCTATGGCTACACCTTC	CASSDVEGRYGYTF	-	TRBV2	TRBJ1-2	-
TGTGCCTGGAGCGGAGCGGGACAGGGATCCAAAAACATTCAGTACTTC	CAWSGAGQGSKNIQYF	TRBD1	TRBV30	TRBJ2-4	-
TGTGCCAGTACCGATGGGTTGGGCTACACCTTC	CASTDGLGYTF	-	TRBV25-1	TRBJ1-2	-
TGCAGCGTTGACTCGGACATCGGGGAGCTGTTTTTT	CSVDSDIGELFF	-	TRBV29-1	TRBJ2-2	-
TGTGCCAGCAGTGACGGACAAAACACTGAAGCTTTCTTT	CASSDGQNTEAFF	-	TRBV6-4	TRBJ1-1	-
TGCGCCAGCAGCCAACGAGTTGAACTAGCCGGCAATGAGCAGTTCTTC	CASSQRVELAGNEQFF	-	TRBV4-1	TRBJ2-1	-
TGTGCCAGCCAGGGCGTTCGGAACACTGAAGCTTTCTTT	CASQGVRNTEAFF	-	TRBV6-5	TRBJ1-1	-
TGTGCCAGTAGTATTCAGGGATATCCTGAAGCTTTCTTT	CASSIQGYPEAFF	-	TRBV19	TRBJ1-1	-
TGCGCCAGCAGCTCTAAGACAGGGAACTCTGGGGCCAACGTCCTGACTTTC	CASSSKTGNSGANVLTF	TRBD1	TRBV5-1	TRBJ2-6	-
TGTGCCAGTAGTATTCTCGGGGAGCTGTTTTTT	CASSILGELFF	-	TRBV19	TRBJ2-2	-
TGTGCCACCAGTAGAGACAGGGCAGTTACCTACGAGCAGTACTTC	CATSRDRAVTYEQYF	TRBD1	TRBV24-1	TRBJ2-7	-
TGTGCCAGCAGCTTAGAGATGGGAAATTCACCCCTCCACTTT	CASSLEMGNSPLHF	-	TRBV7-9	TRBJ1-6	-
TGTGCCAGCAGCTTTACCACCGGGACTAGCGGGGACAATGAGCAGTTCTTC	CASSFTTGTSGDNEQFF	TRBD2	TRBV7-2	TRBJ2-1	-
TGCGCCAGCAGCTACCGACAGGGAGTCACCGGGGAGCTGTTTTTT	CASSYRQGVTGELFF	TRBD1	TRBV5-1	TRBJ2-2	-
TGTGCCAGCAGCGAGGCGGGGGGGAGCACAGATACGCAGTATTTT	CASSEAGGSTDTQYF	TRBD2	TRBV11-3	TRBJ2-3	-
TGTGCCAGCAGATCTATAACAGGGCGCAACACTGAAGCTTTCTTT	CASRSITGRNTEAFF	-	TRBV11-2	TRBJ1-1	-
TGCAGCGTTGGCGGACTAGCGGGCCCGAACACCGGGGAGCTGTTTTTT	CSVGGLAGPNTGELFF	TRBD2	TRBV29-1	TRBJ2-2	-
TGCGCCAGCAGCTTTCTGGAGGCAACTGAAGCTTTCTTT	CASSFLEATEAFF	-	TRBV5-1	TRBJ1-1	-
TGTGCCAGCTCACCGGGGGGAGCGGATCAGCCCCAGCATTTT	CASSPGGADQPQHF	-	TRBV18	TRBJ1-5	-
TGTGCCAGCAGTTTTAGGGGAGACGAGACCCAGTACTTC	CASSFRGDETQYF	-	TRBV12-3/TRBV12-4	TRBJ2-5	-
TGTGCCAGCTCACCACTCGGGGGGGCTGATGAGCAGTTCTTC	CASSPLGGADEQFF	TRBD2	TRBV18	TRBJ2-1	-
TGTGCCAGCAGCTCGTCGAGGGGGCACACAGATACGCAGTATTTT	CASSSSRGHTDTQYF	TRBD1	TRBV5-4	TRBJ2-3	-
TGTGCCAGCAGCTTATACACGGGAGATACGCAGTATTTT	CASSLYTGDTQYF	-	TRBV11-3	TRBJ2-3	once
TGTGCCAGCAGCCAAGAGACAGGGAAGTTCACAGATACGCAGTATTTT	CASSQETGKFTDTQYF	TRBD1	TRBV3-1/TRBV3-2	TRBJ2-3	-
TGCAGTGCTACCCCGTCTATGAGGGCTTTCTTT	CSATPSMRAFF	-	TRBV20-1	TRBJ1-1	-
TGTGCCAGCAGCTTGGCCGTACTAGCGGGGACAGATACGCAGTATTTT	CASSLAVLAGTDTQYF	TRBD2	TRBV5-6	TRBJ2-3	-
TGCGCCAGCAGTGATTTGGTGGGTCAGCCCCAGCATTTT	CASSDLVGQPQHF	-	TRBV10-1	TRBJ1-5	-